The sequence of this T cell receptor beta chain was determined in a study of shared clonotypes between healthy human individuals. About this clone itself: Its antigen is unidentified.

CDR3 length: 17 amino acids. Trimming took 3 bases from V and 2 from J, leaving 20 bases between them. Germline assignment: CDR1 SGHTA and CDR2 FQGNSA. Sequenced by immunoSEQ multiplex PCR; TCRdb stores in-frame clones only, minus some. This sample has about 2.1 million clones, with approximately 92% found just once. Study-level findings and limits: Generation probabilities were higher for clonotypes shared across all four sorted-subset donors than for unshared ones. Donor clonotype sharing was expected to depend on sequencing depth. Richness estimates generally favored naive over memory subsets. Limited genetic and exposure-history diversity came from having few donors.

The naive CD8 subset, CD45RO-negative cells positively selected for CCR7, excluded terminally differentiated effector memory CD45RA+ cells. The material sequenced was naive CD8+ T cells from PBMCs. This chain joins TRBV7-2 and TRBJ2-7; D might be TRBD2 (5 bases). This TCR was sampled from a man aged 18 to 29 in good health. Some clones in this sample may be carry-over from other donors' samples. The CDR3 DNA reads TGTGCCAGCAGCTTCGGACTGCGAAGAATGGTCCCCTACGAGCAGTACTTC. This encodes CASSFGLRRMVPYEQYF.